These T cell receptor beta chains were read from a single sample in a study of T-cell memory formation after mild COVID-19. From the 5' RACE reads, TCRdb called clonotypes with MiXCR, one entry per CDR3 protein. The table shows hundreds of thousands of distinct CDR3 sequences, with less than 20% occurring only once. Sequencing was carried out using PBMCs or a T cell subset sorted from them (not recorded which). The receptors here all came from a man younger than 35 who had mild COVID-19 (a few samples of this study predate the infection). Cell type and time point are not known. The CDR3 runs from the conserved cysteine through the conserved F or W. A D gene is named only where the DNA matches it firmly. Not every row has a clone size; where given, it reads once, few, many or a size class.

abundance	v_gene	d_gene	j_gene	CDR3nt	CDR3aa
few	TRBV6-1	NA	TRBJ2-5	TGTGCCAGCAGGACCACCTTATGGGAGACCCAGTACTTC	CASRTTLWETQYF
NA	TRBV24-1	NA	TRBJ2-3	TGTGCCACCAGGAGGGGCACAGATACGCAGTATTTT	CATRRGTDTQYF
few	TRBV7-7	TRBD1	TRBJ2-3	TGTGCTAGCAGTTCCCTGACAGGGGGCTCTGATACGCAGTATTTT	CASSSLTGGSDTQYF
NA	TRBV6-2/TRBV6-3	NA	TRBJ2-7	TGTGCCAGCAGTTACTCCGGGCAGGGCGGCGAGCAGTACTTC	CASSYSGQGGEQYF
few	TRBV7-2	NA	TRBJ2-2	TGTGCCAGCAGCTTACACCGACTAGTAAAGGGCGGGGAGCTGTTTTTT	CASSLHRLVKGGELFF
NA	TRBV2	NA	TRBJ2-5	TGTGCCAGCGGGCCGGGGGCAGTGGTTGAGACCCAGTACTTC	CASGPGAVVETQYF
NA	TRBV20-1	NA	TRBJ2-7	TGCAGTGCTAAAGTTGGATACAGGTCCTACGAGCAGTACTTC	CSAKVGYRSYEQYF
NA	TRBV7-6	NA	TRBJ2-5	TGTGCCAGCAGCTTAAGCCTGGGCCAAGGGACCCAGTACTTC	CASSLSLGQGTQYF
NA	TRBV27	NA	TRBJ2-2	TGTGCCAGCAGTCCGGTCGGGAGCTCCGGGGAGCTGTTTTTT	CASSPVGSSGELFF
NA	TRBV7-8	TRBD2	TRBJ2-1	TGTGCCAGCAGCTTTAGCGGGGGGCTATACAATGAGCAGTTCTTC	CASSFSGGLYNEQFF
NA	TRBV6-5	NA	TRBJ1-2	TGTGCCAGCTCTGGATGGGGGGGAGGCTACACCTTC	CASSGWGGGYTF
NA	TRBV12-3/TRBV12-4	NA	TRBJ1-1	TGTGCCAGCAGTTTACGGGGGAAGGGCGCTGAAGCTTTCTTT	CASSLRGKGAEAFF
few	TRBV6-5	TRBD2	TRBJ2-7	TGTGCCAGCAGTTACTTGGCTAGCGGGGGTGCATACGAGCAGTACTTC	CASSYLASGGAYEQYF
NA	TRBV7-9	TRBD1	TRBJ2-7	TGTGCCAGCAGTCCCTCTGACAGGGCCAGCACCTACGAGCAGTACTTC	CASSPSDRASTYEQYF
NA	TRBV4-1	NA	TRBJ1-5	TGCGCCAGCAGCCAAGGCCCGACAGGCGGGAGCAATCAGCCCCAGCATTTT	CASSQGPTGGSNQPQHF
many	TRBV15	NA	TRBJ1-2	TGTGCCACCAGCAGAGCCGGCTTTAACTATGGCTACACCTTC	CATSRAGFNYGYTF
NA	TRBV4-2	TRBD2	TRBJ2-1	TGTGCCAGCAGCCAAGAGACTAGCGGGGGGGCATGGGAGCAGTTCTTC	CASSQETSGGAWEQFF
NA	TRBV2	NA	TRBJ1-2	TGTGCCAGCATATGGACGGCCAAGGGGGGCTACACCTTC	CASIWTAKGGYTF
NA	TRBV2	NA	TRBJ2-3	TGTGCCATCGCAGCGGAGTACACAGATACGCAGTATTTT	CAIAAEYTDTQYF
many	TRBV7-9	NA	TRBJ2-5	TGTGCCAGCAGCTTAAGAGGGGAGACCCAGTACTTC	CASSLRGETQYF
NA	TRBV5-8	NA	TRBJ2-1	TGTGCCAGCAGCTTGTCAGGGGCACCCCTCCATGAGCAGTTCTTC	CASSLSGAPLHEQFF
NA	TRBV5-1	TRBD2	TRBJ2-3	TGCGCCAGCAGCTGGGGGACTAGCGGGGTAACAGATACGCAGTATTTT	CASSWGTSGVTDTQYF
many	TRBV4-1	NA	TRBJ1-1	TGCGCCAGCAGCCTCGGGGCTGAAGCTTTCTTT	CASSLGAEAFF
NA	TRBV5-1	NA	TRBJ1-2	TGCGCCAGCAGCTTCTTCGGTGGCGATGGCTACACCTTC	CASSFFGGDGYTF
few	TRBV24-1	TRBD1	TRBJ2-1	TGTGCCACCAGTGAACCCGGGACAGGGCGGGATGAGCAGTTCTTC	CATSEPGTGRDEQFF
NA	TRBV5-1	NA	TRBJ1-4	TGCGCCAGCAGCACAGGATCCGAGGGTACCAATGAAAAACTGTTTTTT	CASSTGSEGTNEKLFF
few	TRBV6-2/TRBV6-3	NA	TRBJ1-5	TGTGCCTCCCGGGATGTCCGAACGAATCAGCCCCAGCATTTT	CASRDVRTNQPQHF
NA	TRBV25-1	TRBD1	TRBJ1-3	TGTGCCAGCAGAAACAGGGGGGATTCTGGAAACACCATATATTTT	CASRNRGDSGNTIYF
few	TRBV6-2/TRBV6-3	NA	TRBJ1-2	TGTGCCAGCAGTTACTGGGGAAACAGCTATGGCTACACCTTC	CASSYWGNSYGYTF
NA	TRBV11-2	TRBD2	TRBJ2-5	TGTGCCAGCAGCTTAGTGCTAGCGGGGCAAGAGACCCAGTACTTC	CASSLVLAGQETQYF
NA	TRBV7-2	NA	TRBJ1-5	TGTGCCAGCAGCTTAGATCGGATTCAGCCCCAGCATTTT	CASSLDRIQPQHF
few	TRBV7-9	NA	TRBJ2-5	TGTGCCAGCAGCTTAGGTTCCAAGACGACCCAGTACTTC	CASSLGSKTTQYF
few	TRBV6-5	NA	TRBJ2-3	TGTGCCAGTTCCTCAGGACAGTTTATTACAGATACGCAGTATTTT	CASSSGQFITDTQYF
NA	TRBV12-3/TRBV12-4	TRBD2	TRBJ2-5	TGTGCCAGCACCCTGACTAGCGGGGGTGCAGAGACCCAGTACTTC	CASTLTSGGAETQYF
few	TRBV4-3	NA	TRBJ1-3	TGCGCCAGCAGCCGAGCCGGCACCATATATTTT	CASSRAGTIYF
NA	TRBV30	NA	TRBJ1-1	TGTGCCTGTAATATCCCAACCACTGAAGCTTTCTTT	CACNIPTTEAFF
few	TRBV5-1	TRBD1	TRBJ1-1	TGCGCCAGCAGCATCACAGGGGCGAACACTGAAGCTTTCTTT	CASSITGANTEAFF
NA	TRBV14	NA	TRBJ2-2	TGTGCCAGCAGCCAAGTATACACCGGGGAGCTGTTTTTT	CASSQVYTGELFF
few	TRBV6-4	NA	TRBJ2-1	TGTGCCAGCAGCTCGAGGGCGGGGACCCTCGAAGGGCAGTTCTTC	CASSSRAGTLEGQFF
few	TRBV18	TRBD1	TRBJ2-7	TGTGCCAGCTCACTTAGACAGGGCGGCATAAGGGGCTCCTACGAGCAGTACTTC	CASSLRQGGIRGSYEQYF
once	TRBV7-2	TRBD1	TRBJ2-5	TGTGCCAGCAGCTCCGGGACAGGGATTCTAGAGACCCAGTACTTC	CASSSGTGILETQYF
few	TRBV5-1	NA	TRBJ1-4	TGCGCCAGCAGCATGGACAGCCTCCGAGGCGAAAAACTGTTTTTT	CASSMDSLRGEKLFF
few	TRBV5-1	TRBD1	TRBJ1-2	TGCGCCAGCAGCTTTGTGGGACAGCTTAGCTATGGCTACACCTTC	CASSFVGQLSYGYTF
few	TRBV18	NA	TRBJ1-2	TGTGCCAGCTCACCACCCGAACAGACGATCGGCTACACCTTC	CASSPPEQTIGYTF
NA	TRBV12-3/TRBV12-4	TRBD2	TRBJ2-3	TGTGCCAGCAGCCTCGGCCGGGGGGGCTTCCTCGCAGATACGCAGTATTTT	CASSLGRGGFLADTQYF